There are many counts of the clone carrying this T cell receptor (beta chain). What it binds is not known. These data are taken from a study of CD8+CD57+ T cells in acquired aplastic anemia. The wider study: An average of roughly 3 ug of DNA was obtained from sorted CD4+ and CD8+ cells. Study-wide points: Patients were compared with controls for CD8+ Simpson's diversity, and no significant difference emerged. The same twenty-nine CD8+ CDR3 sequences occurred in patients and in controls.

Patients included in sequencing had previously demonstrated CD8+CD57+ cell expansion by flow cytometry. Every patient had severe acquired aplastic anemia. CDR1 and CDR2 from the germline V gene are LNHNV and YYDKDF (reference sequence). CDR3 length: 14 residues. The J segment lost 7 bases and the V segment lost 6 bases, leaving 9 bases of the junction unmatched. Genomic DNA, the template, was used for profiling of the TCR beta VDJ and CDR3. TCRdb processed the reads anew with MiXCR; each CDR3 protein has one entry. Of a few hundred thousand distinct CDR3 sequences in the sample, 45% to 65% were seen once.

This TCR was sampled from a human donor with aplastic anemia. The chain has TRBV15 and TRBJ1-5; 7 bases map to TRBD1. The sample taken for sequencing was sorted CD4+, CD8+, or CD8+CD57+ T cells (not recorded which) from PBMCs. CDR3 sequence reads: CATSPTGIYQPQHF. CDR3 DNA sequence: TGTGCCACCAGTCCGACAGGGATATACCAGCCCCAGCATTTT.